Listed below are T cell receptor beta chains from one sample, sequenced in a study of beta chain features in type 1 diabetes. The table came from immunoSEQ multiplex PCR; TCRdb's copy has only in-frame clones and leaves some out. The data hold a few hundred thousand clones, with roughly 13% observed a single time. The sample was naive CD4+ T cells from blood. The receptors come from a man aged 18 to 29 in good health. Both conserved end residues are part of each CDR3. Each record gives: clone size, J gene, D gene, V gene, CDR3 protein, CDR3 DNA. A D gene is named only where the DNA matches it firmly. Expanded clones are given a class, and other clones once, few, many or no size at all.

NA | TRBJ2-5 | NA | TRBV7-7 | CASSLQGLGETQYF | TGTGCCAGCAGCCTTCAGGGACTTGGGGAGACCCAGTACTTC
NA | TRBJ1-2 | NA | TRBV7-9 | CASSLSGGYTF | TGTGCCAGCAGCTTGTCCGGGGGCTACACCTTC
NA | TRBJ1-5 | NA | TRBV19 | CASSYRVSQGNQPQHF | TGTGCCAGTAGCTACAGGGTCTCTCAGGGCAATCAGCCCCAGCATTTT
few | TRBJ1-6 | NA | TRBV4-1 | CASRPFPSGREAAPLHF | TGCGCCAGCAGACCTTTCCCTAGCGGCAGGGAGGCGGCACCCCTCCACTTT
few | TRBJ2-3 | NA | TRBV5-1 | CASSLAQVTDTQYF | TGCGCCAGCAGCTTGGCTCAGGTCACAGATACGCAGTATTTT
NA | TRBJ1-5 | NA | TRBV6-5 | CASSYGLNSNQPQHF | TGTGCCAGCAGTTACGGGCTGAATAGCAATCAGCCCCAGCATTTT
NA | TRBJ1-1 | NA | TRBV28 | CASRLLGWSEAFF | TGTGCCAGCAGACTCCTAGGTTGGAGTGAAGCTTTCTTT
NA | TRBJ2-3 | NA | TRBV6-6 | CASSYRQVSIADTQYF | TGTGCCAGCAGTTACAGACAGGTTTCCATCGCAGATACGCAGTATTTT
few | TRBJ1-5 | TRBD1 | TRBV29-1 | CSVGDSSNQPQHF | TGCAGCGTGGGGGACAGCAGCAATCAGCCCCAGCATTTT
NA | TRBJ2-7 | TRBD2 | TRBV5-6 | CASVRGTSGGPSYEQYF | TGTGCCAGCGTACGAGGGACTAGCGGGGGGCCTTCCTACGAGCAGTACTTC
NA | TRBJ2-1 | TRBD2 | TRBV9 | CASSPPGGGVYNEQFF | TGTGCCAGCAGCCCCCCCGGCGGGGGGGTCTACAATGAGCAGTTCTTC